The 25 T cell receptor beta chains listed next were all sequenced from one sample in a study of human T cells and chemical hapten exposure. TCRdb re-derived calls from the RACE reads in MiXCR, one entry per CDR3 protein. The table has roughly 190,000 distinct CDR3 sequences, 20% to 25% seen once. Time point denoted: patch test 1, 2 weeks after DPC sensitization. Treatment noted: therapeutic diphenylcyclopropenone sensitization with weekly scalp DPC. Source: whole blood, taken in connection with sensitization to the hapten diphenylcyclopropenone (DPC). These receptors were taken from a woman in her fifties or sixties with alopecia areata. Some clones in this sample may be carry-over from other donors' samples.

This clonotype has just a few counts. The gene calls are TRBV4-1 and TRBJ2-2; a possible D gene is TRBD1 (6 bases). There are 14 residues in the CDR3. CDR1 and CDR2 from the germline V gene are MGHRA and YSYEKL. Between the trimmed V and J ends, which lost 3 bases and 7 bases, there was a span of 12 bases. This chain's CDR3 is CASSQIQGFGELFF. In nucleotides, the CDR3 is TGCGCCAGCAGCCAGATTCAGGGGTTCGGGGAGCTGTTTTTT.

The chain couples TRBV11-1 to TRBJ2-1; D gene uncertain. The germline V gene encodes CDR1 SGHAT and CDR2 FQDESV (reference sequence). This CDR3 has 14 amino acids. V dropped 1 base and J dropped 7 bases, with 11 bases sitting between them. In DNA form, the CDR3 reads TGTGCCAGCAGCTTAGAGAGCTTTCGAAATGAGCAGTTCTTC. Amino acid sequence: CASSLESFRNEQFF.

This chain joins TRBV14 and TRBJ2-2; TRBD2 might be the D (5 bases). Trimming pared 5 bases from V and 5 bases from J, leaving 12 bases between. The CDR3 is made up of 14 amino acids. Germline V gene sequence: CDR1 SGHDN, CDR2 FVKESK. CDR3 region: CASSERSRTGELFF. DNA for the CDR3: TGTGCCAGCAGCGAGCGGAGCAGGACCGGGGAGCTGTTTTTT.

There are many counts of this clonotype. In nucleotides, the CDR3 is TGTGCCAGCAGCGATGATAGCGGGTATAGCACAGATACGCAGTATTTT. It is translated as CASSDDSGYSTDTQYF. The chain combines TRBV9 with TRBJ2-3; 7 bases fit TRBD2. This CDR3 spans 16 amino acids. Per the germline V gene, CDR1 is SGDLS and CDR2 is YYNGEE. Unmatched junction bases numbered 7, after V lost 3 bases and J lost 0 bases.

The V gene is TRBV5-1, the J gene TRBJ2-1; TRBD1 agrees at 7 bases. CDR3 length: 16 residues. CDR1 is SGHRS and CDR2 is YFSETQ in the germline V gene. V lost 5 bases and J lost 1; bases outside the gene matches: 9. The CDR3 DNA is TGCGCCAGCAGATTACAGGGGAGTAGGTCCTACAATGAGCAGTTCTTC. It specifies CASRLQGSRSYNEQFF. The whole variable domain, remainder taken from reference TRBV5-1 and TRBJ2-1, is KAGVTQTPRYLIKTRGQQVTLSCSPISGHRSVSWYQQTPGQGLQFLFEYFSETQRNKGNFPGRFSGRQFSNSRSEMNVSTLELGDSALYLCASRLQGSRSYNEQFFGPGTRLTVL.

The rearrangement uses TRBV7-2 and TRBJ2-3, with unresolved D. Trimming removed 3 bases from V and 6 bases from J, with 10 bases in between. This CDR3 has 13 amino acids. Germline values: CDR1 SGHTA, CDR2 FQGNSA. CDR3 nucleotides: TGTGCCAGCAGCTTCAAGCGTGCGGATACGCAGTATTTT. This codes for CASSFKRADTQYF.

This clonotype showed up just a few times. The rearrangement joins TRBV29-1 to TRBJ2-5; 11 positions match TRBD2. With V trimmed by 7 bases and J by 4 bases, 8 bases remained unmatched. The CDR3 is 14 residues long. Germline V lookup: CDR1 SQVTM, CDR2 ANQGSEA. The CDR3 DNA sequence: TGCAGCGCTGGGACTAGCGGAGACCCAGAGACCCAGTACTTC. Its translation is CSAGTSGDPETQYF.

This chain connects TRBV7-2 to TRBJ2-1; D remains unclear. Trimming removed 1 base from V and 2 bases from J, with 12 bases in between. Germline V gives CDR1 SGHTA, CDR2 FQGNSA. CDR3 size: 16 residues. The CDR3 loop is CASSLVPETPYNEQFF. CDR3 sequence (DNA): TGTGCCAGCAGCTTAGTTCCGGAAACCCCCTACAATGAGCAGTTCTTC. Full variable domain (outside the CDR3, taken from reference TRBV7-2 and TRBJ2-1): GAGVSQSPSNKVTEKGKDVELRCDPISGHTALYWYRQSLGQGLEFLIYFQGNSAPDKSGLPSDRFSAERTGGSVSTLTIQRTQQEDSAVYLCASSLVPETPYNEQFFGPGTRLTVL.

The CDR3 is CASSEVGGANTGELFF. The CDR3 region has the DNA TGTGCCAGCAGTGAAGTCGGCGGAGCGAACACCGGGGAGCTGTTTTTT. The chain uses TRBV25-1 and TRBJ2-2; no clear D gene. Germline-derived CDR1 and CDR2 are MGHDK and SYGVNS. V was cut by 2 bases and J by 0 bases, with 10 bases left in between. This CDR3 spans 16 amino acids.

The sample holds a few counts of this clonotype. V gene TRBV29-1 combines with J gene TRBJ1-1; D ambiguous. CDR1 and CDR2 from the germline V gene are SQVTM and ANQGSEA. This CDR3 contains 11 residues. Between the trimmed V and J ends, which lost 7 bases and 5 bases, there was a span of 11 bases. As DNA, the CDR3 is TGCAGCGGGAAGGGCGGAACTGAAGCTTTCTTT. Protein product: CSGKGGTEAFF. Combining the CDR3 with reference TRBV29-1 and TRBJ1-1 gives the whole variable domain SAVISQKPSRDICQRGTSLTIQCQVDSQVTMMFWYRQQPGQSLTLIATANQGSEATYESGFVIDKFPISRPNLTFSTLTVSNMSPEDSSIYLCSGKGGTEAFFGQGTRLTVV.

For the CDR3, the DNA is TGTGCCAGCAGTGCCTCCCGGGACAGGGGGCGTCATCAGCCCCAGCATTTT. Amino acid sequence: CASSASRDRGRHQPQHF. This chain uses TRBV12-3 or TRBV12-4 with TRBJ1-5, with 12 bases matching TRBD1. V lost 5 bases and J lost 5; bases outside the gene matches: 10. There are 17 residues in the CDR3.

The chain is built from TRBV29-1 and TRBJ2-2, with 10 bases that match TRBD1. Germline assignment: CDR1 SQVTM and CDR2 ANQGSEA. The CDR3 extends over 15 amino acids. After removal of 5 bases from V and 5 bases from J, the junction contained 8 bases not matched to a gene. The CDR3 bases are TGCAGCGTTCCCGTCGGGACAGGGGTAACCGGGGAGCTGTTTTTT. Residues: CSVPVGTGVTGELFF.

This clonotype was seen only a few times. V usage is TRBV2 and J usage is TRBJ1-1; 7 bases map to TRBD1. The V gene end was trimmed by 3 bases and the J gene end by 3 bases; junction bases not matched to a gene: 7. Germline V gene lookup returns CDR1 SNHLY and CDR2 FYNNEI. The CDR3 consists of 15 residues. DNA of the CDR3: TGTGCCAGCAGTGAGCACAGGGGAAGGGACACTGAAGCTTTCTTT. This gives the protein CASSEHRGRDTEAFF.

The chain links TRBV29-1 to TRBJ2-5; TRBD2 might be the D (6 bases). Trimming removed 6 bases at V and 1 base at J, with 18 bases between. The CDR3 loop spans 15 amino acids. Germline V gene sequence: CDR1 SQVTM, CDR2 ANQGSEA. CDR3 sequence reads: CSVRRGLTFQETQYF. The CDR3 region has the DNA TGCAGCGTGAGGCGGGGACTCACTTTCCAAGAGACCCAGTACTTC. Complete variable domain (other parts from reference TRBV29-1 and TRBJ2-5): SAVISQKPSRDICQRGTSLTIQCQVDSQVTMMFWYRQQPGQSLTLIATANQGSEATYESGFVIDKFPISRPNLTFSTLTVSNMSPEDSSIYLCSVRRGLTFQETQYFGPGTRLLVL.

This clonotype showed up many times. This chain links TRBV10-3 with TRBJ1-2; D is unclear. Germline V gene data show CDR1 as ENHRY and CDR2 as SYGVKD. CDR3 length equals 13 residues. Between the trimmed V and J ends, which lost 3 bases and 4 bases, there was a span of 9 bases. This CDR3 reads CAISDYAVYGYTF. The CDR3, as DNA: TGTGCCATCAGTGATTACGCGGTCTATGGCTACACCTTC.

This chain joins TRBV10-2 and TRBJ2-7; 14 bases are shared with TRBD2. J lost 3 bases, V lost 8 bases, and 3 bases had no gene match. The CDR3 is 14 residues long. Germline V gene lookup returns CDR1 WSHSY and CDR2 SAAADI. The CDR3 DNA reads TGCGCCAGCGGGACTAGCGGGAGTGGCTACGAGCAGTACTTC. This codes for CASGTSGSGYEQYF.

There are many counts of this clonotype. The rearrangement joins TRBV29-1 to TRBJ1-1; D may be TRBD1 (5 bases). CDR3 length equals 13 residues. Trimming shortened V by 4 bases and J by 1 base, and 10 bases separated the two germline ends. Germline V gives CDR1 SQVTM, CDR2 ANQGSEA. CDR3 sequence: CSVGRQPNTEAFF. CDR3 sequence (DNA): TGCAGCGTTGGTCGACAGCCGAACACTGAAGCTTTCTTT.

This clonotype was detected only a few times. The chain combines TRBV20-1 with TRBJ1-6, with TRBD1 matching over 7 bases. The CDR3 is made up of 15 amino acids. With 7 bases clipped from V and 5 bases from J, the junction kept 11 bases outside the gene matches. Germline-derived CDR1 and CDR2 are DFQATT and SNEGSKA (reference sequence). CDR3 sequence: CSVQPGDSHNSPLHF. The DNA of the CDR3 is TGCAGTGTCCAACCCGGGGACAGCCATAATTCACCCCTCCACTTT.

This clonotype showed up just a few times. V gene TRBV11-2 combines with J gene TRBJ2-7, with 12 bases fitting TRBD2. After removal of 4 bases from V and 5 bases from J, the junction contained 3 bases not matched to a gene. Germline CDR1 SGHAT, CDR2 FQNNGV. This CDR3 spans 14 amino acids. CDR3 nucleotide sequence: TGTGCCAGCAGCTGGACTAGCGGGAACCACGAGCAGTACTTC. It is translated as CASSWTSGNHEQYF.

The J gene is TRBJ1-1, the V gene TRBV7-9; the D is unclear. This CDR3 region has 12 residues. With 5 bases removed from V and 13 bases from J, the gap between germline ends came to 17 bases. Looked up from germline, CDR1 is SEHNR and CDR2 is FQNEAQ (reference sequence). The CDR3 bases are TGTGCCAGCAGCCCCTCGGCTATTAATGTTTTCTTT. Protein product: CASSPSAINVFF.

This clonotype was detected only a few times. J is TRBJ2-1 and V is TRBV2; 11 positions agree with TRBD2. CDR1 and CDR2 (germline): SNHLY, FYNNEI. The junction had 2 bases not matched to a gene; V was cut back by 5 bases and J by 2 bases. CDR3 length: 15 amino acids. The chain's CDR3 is CASSIAGGAYNEQFF. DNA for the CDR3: TGTGCCAGCAGTATAGCGGGAGGGGCCTACAATGAGCAGTTCTTC.

CDR3 coding DNA: TGTGCCAGCAGCCAGTCGAGGCGCTCAGTGGTGGGAGATACGCAGTATTTT. Translating gives CASSQSRRSVVGDTQYF. The chain has TRBV3-1 and TRBJ2-3; D unclear. The germline V gene has CDR1 LGHDT and CDR2 YNNKEL (reference sequence). The CDR3 is 17 residues long. The V and J ends lost 3 bases and 5 bases respectively, with 21 bases between them.

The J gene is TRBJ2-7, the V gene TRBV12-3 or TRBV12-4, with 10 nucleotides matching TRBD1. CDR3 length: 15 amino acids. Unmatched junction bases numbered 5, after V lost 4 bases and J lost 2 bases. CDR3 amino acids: CASSSTGGATYEQYF. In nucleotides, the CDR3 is TGTGCCAGCAGTTCGACAGGGGGCGCCACCTACGAGCAGTACTTC.

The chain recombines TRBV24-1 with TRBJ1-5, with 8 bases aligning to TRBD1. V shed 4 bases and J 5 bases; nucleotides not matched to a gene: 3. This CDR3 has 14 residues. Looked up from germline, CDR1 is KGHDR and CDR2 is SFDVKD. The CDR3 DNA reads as TGTGCCACCAGTGAGACAGGGGCGGATCAGCCCCAGCATTTT. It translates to CATSETGADQPQHF.

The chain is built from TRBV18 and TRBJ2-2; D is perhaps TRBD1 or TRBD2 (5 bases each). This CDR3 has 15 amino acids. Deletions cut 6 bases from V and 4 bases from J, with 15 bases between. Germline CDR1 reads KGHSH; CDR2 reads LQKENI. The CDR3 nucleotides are TGTGCCAGCTCGGCCGCGCCGGGACCCACCGGGGAGCTGTTTTTT. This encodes CASSAAPGPTGELFF.